This T cell receptor beta chain was recovered during a study of control samples from healthy donors and cancer patients. Sequencing was performed with immunoSEQ multiplex PCR; in TCRdb, only in-frame clones are kept and a portion is missing. The sample lists approximately 81,000 clones, about 94% occurring once. Per the germline V gene, CDR1 is LGHNA and CDR2 is YSLEER. The CDR3 totals 15 residues. Trimming took off 3 bases at V and 8 bases at J, with 16 bases between the two ends. The chain uses TRBV4-3 and TRBJ1-4; possible D gene TRBD1, 6 bases. Sequenced: blood. The TCR comes from a woman aged 18-29 years in good health. Here the CDR3 DNA reads TGCGCCAGCAGCCAGGGGGTCGGGGGGGGCGAAAAACTGTTTTTT. This gives the protein CASSQGVGGGEKLFF.